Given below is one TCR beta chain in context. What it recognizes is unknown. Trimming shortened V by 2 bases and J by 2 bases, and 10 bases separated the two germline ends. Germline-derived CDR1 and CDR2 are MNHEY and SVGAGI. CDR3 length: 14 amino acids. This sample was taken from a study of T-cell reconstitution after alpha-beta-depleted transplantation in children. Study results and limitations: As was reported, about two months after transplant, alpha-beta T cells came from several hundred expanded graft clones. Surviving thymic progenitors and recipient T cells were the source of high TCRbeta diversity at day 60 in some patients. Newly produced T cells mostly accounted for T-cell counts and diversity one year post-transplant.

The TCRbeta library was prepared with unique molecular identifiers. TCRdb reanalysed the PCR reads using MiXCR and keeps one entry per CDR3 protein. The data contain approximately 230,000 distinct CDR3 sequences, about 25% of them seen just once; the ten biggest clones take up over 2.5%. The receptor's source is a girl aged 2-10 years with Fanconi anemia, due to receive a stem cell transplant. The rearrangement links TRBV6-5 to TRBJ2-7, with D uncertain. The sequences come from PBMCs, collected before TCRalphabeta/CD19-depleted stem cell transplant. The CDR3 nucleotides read TGTGCCAGCAGTTACGGCGAAAGACCCTACGAGCAGTACTTC. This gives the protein CASSYGERPYEQYF.